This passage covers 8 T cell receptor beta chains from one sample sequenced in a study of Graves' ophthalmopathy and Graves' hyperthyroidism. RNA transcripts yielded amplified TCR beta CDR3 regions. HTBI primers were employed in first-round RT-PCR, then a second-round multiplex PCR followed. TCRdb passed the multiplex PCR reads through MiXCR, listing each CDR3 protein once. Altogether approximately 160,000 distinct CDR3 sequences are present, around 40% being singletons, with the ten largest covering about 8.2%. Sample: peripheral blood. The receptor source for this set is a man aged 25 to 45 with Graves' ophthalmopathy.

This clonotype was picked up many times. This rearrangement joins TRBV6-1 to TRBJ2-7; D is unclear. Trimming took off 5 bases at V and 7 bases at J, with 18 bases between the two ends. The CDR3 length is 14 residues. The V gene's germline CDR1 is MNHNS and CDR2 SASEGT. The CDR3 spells CASSKGPSPREQYF. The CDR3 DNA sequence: TGTGCCAGCAGTAAAGGACCCTCCCCGAGGGAGCAGTACTTC.

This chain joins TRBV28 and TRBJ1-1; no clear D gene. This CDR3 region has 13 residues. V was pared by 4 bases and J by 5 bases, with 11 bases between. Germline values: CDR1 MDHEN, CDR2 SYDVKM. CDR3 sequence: CASSSMLRTEAFF. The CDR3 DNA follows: TGTGCCAGCAGTTCCATGCTGAGGACTGAAGCTTTCTTT.

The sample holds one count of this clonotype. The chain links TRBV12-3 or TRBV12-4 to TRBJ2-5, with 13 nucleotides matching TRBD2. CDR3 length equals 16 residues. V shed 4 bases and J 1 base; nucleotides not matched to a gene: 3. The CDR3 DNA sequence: TGTGCCAGCAGTTCATGGACTAGCGGGGGCCAAGAGACCCAGTACTTC. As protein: CASSSWTSGGQETQYF.

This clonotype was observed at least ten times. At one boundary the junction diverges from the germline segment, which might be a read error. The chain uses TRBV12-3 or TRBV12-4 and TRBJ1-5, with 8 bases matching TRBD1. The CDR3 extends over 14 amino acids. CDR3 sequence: CASSLGTGNPPQHF. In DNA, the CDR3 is TGTGCCAGCAGTTTAGGGACAGGGAATCCGCCCCAGCATTTT.

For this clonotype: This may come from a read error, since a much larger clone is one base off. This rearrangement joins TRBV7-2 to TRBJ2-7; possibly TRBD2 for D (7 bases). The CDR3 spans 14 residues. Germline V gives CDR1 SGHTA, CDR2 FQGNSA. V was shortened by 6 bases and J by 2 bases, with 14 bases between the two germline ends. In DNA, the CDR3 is TGTGCCAGCAGGGCGAGAGGGGGGGCCTACGAGCAGTACTTC. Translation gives CASRARGGAYEQYF.

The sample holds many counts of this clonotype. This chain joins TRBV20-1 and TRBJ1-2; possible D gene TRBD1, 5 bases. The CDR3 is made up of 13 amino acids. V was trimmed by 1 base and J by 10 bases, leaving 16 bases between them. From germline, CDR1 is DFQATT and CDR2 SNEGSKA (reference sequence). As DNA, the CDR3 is TGCAGTGCTAGAGTTAATCTAGGGACCGACTACACCTTC. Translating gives CSARVNLGTDYTF.

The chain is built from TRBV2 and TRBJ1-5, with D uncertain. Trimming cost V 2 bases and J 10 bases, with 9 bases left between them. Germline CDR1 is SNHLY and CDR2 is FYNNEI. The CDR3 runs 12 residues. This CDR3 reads CASSELGYPQHF. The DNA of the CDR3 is TGTGCCAGCAGTGAATTGGGATATCCCCAGCATTTT. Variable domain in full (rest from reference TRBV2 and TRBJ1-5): EPEVTQTPSHQVTQMGQEVILRCVPISNHLYFYWYRQILGQKVEFLVSFYNNEISEKSEIFDDQFSVERPDGSNFTLKIRSTKLEDSAMYFCASSELGYPQHFGDGTRLSIL.

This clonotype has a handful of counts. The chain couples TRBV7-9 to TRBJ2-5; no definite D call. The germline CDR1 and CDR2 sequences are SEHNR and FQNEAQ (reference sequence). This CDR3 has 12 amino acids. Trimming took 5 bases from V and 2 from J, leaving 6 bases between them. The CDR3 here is CASSPAQETQYF. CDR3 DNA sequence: TGTGCCAGCAGCCCGGCGCAAGAGACCCAGTACTTC.